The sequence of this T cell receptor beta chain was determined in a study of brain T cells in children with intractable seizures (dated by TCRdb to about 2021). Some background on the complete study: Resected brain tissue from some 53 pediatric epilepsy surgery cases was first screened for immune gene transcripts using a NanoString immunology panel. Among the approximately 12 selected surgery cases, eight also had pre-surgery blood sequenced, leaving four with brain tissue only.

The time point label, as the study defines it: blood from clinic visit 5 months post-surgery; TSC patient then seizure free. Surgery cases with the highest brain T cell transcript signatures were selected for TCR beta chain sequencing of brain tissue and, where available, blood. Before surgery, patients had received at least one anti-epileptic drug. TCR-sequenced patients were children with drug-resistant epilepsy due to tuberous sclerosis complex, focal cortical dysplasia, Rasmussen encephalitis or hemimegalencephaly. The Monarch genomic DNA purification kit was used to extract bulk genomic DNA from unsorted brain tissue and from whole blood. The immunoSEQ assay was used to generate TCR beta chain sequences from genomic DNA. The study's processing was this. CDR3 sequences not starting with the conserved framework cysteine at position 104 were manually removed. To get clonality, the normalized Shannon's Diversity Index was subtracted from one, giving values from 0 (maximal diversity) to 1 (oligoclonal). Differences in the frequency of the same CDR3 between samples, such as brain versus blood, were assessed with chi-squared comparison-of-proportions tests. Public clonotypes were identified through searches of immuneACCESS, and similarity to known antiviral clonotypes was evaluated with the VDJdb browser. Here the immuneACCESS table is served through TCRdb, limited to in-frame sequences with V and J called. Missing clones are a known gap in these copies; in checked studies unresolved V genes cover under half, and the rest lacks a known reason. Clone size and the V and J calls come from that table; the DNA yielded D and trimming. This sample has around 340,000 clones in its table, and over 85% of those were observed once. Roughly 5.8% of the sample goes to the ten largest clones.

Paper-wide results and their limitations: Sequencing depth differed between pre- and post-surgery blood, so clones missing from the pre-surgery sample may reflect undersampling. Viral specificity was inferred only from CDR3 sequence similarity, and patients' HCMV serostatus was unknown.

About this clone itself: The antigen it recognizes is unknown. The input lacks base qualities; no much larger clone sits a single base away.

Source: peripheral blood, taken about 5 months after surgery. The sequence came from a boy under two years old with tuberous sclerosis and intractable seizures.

At the DNA level, the sequence is TGTGCCAGCAGTTACTCGGAACTAGCGGGTAGAAAGACCCAGTACTTC. It translates as CASSYSELAGRKTQYF. The V and J genes are TRBV6-5 and TRBJ2-5; 9 middle bases align to TRBD2. V has 0 bases trimmed and J has 6 bases trimmed; junction bases matching no gene number 8. Taken from the germline V gene, the CDR1 and CDR2 loops are MNHEY and SVGAGI. The CDR3, from cysteine to phenylalanine, totals 16 residues. Only the CDR3 DNA is retained, 48 bases long and in frame from the first base.